Following are 20 T cell receptor beta chains from one sample sequenced in a study of T cell changes during pregnancy in multiple sclerosis. Using immunoSEQ multiplex PCR, the repertoire was profiled, and TCRdb retains in-frame clones only, with some absent. The table records 35,000 to 40,000 clones, approximately 88% of them present only once. This sample comprised CD4+ T cells from peripheral blood mononuclear cells, obtained before pregnancy. The receptors stem from a female donor with multiple sclerosis, enrolled in a pregnancy study.

The rearrangement joins TRBV28 to TRBJ2-1, with 8 positions matching TRBD2. Unmatched junction bases numbered 16, after V lost 7 bases and J lost 8 bases. The CDR3 runs 16 residues. Germline values: CDR1 MDHEN, CDR2 SYDVKM. CDR3 in amino acids: CASTPPGLGSGHEQFF. In DNA, the CDR3 is TGTGCCAGCACCCCACCGGGACTAGGATCCGGGCATGAGCAGTTCTTC. The full variable domain, completed using reference TRBV28 and TRBJ2-1, is DVKVTQSSRYLVKRTGEKVFLECVQDMDHENMFWYRQDPGLGLRLIYFSYDVKMKEKGDIPEGYSVSREKKERFSLILESASTNQTSMYLCASTPPGLGSGHEQFFGPGTRLTVL.

V and J are TRBV7-2 and TRBJ2-7; D perhaps matches TRBD1 (6 bases). The CDR3 loop spans 12 amino acids. The germline gives CDR1 SGHTA, CDR2 FQGNSA. V was clipped by 1 base and J by 6 bases, with 7 bases between them. CDR3 in amino acids: CASSLGRGEQYF. The CDR3 DNA reads TGTGCCAGCAGCTTAGGCAGGGGCGAGCAGTACTTC.

The chain has TRBV18 and TRBJ1-1; a possible D gene is TRBD1 (5 bases). V shed 3 bases and J shed 1 base, with 12 bases lying between them. The CDR3 is 15 amino acids. Germline CDR1 reads KGHSH; CDR2 reads LQKENI. The CDR3 DNA reads TGTGCCAGCTCACCGCGTCATGACAGGAACACTGAAGCTTTCTTT. Amino acids: CASSPRHDRNTEAFF. Drawing the rest from reference TRBV18 and TRBJ1-1, the complete variable domain is NAGVMQNPRHLVRRRGQEARLRCSPMKGHSHVYWYRQLPEEGLKFMVYLQKENIIDESGMPKERFSAEFPKEGPSILRIQQVVRGDSAAYFCASSPRHDRNTEAFFGQGTRLTVV.

The chain joins TRBV10-2 to TRBJ2-3; perhaps TRBD2 as D (6 bases). The CDR3 loop spans 13 amino acids. The V and J ends lost 8 bases and 1 base respectively, with 10 bases between them. Germline CDR1 WSHSY, CDR2 SAAADI. In nucleotides, the CDR3 is TGCGCCAGCGCGGTAGCGGGCACAGATACGCAGTATTTT. Its translation: CASAVAGTDTQYF.

This chain joins TRBV10-3 and TRBJ2-3; maybe TRBD2 (5 bases). This CDR3 is 14 amino acids long. Trimming stripped 7 bases from V and 2 bases from J, with 13 bases between. The germline CDR1 and CDR2 sequences are ENHRY and SYGVKD. CDR3 sequence reads: CAIIFSRVTDTQYF. The CDR3 DNA follows: TGTGCCATCATATTTTCGCGGGTCACAGATACGCAGTATTTT.

This clone is a singleton in its sample. V usage is TRBV6-5 and J usage is TRBJ2-1; D is undetermined. The CDR3 length is 11 residues. In germline, CDR1 is MNHEY, CDR2 SVGAGI. Trimming left V 11 bases short and J 5 bases short, with 10 bases between. CDR3 nucleotides: TGTGCCTCCGGCGGCAACAATGAGCAGTTCTTC. This codes for CASGGNNEQFF.

The chain has TRBV7-9 and TRBJ2-1; 16 bases map to TRBD2. From germline, CDR1 is SEHNR and CDR2 FQNEAQ (reference sequence). The trim removed 5 bases at V and 9 bases at J, leaving 10 bases unmatched. This CDR3 is built from 17 residues. CDR3 DNA: TGTGCCAGCAGCGTAACCGGGACTAGCGGGAGGGCCAGTGAGCAGTTCTTC. It specifies CASSVTGTSGRASEQFF.

The genes are TRBV5-1 and TRBJ1-1, with 9 bases lining up with TRBD1. This CDR3 spans 17 amino acids. V trimming: 5 bases; J trimming: 0 bases; junction bases outside the gene matches: 11. Germline-derived CDR1 and CDR2 are SGHRS and YFSETQ. The CDR3, as DNA: TGCGCCAGCAGACACGGACAGGGGCCCACTATGAACACTGAAGCTTTCTTT. Protein: CASRHGQGPTMNTEAFF.

This chain uses TRBV5-5 with TRBJ1-1; no reliable D call. V was shortened by 4 bases and J by 1 base, with 8 bases between the two germline ends. In germline, CDR1 is SGHKS, CDR2 YYEKEE (reference sequence). The CDR3 spans 13 residues. CDR3 amino acids: CASSATTNTEAFF. The CDR3 DNA follows: TGTGCCAGCAGCGCTACTACGAACACTGAAGCTTTCTTT.

The genes are TRBV28 and TRBJ1-5; a weak D match, TRBD1 (5 bases). V lost 10 bases and J 2 bases, leaving 12 bases between the germline ends. This CDR3 is built from 13 residues. Germline V gene lookup returns CDR1 MDHEN and CDR2 SYDVKM. The CDR3 sequence is CANQGSGNQPQHF. In nucleotides, the CDR3 is TGTGCCAATCAGGGATCTGGCAATCAGCCCCAGCATTTT.

This chain connects TRBV25-1 to TRBJ1-3, with TRBD1 identical over 7 bases. Germline loops: CDR1 MGHDK, CDR2 SYGVNS. The CDR3 runs 17 residues. The V and J ends lost 1 base and 4 bases, in that order; junction bases with no gene match: 10. The CDR3 bases are TGTGCCAGCAGTGAATTTATCCAGGGGGGTCTGGGAAACACCATATATTTT. It is translated as CASSEFIQGGLGNTIYF.

In regard to this clone: A read error may produce the germline difference seen at one junction end. The chain couples TRBV4-3 to TRBJ2-2, with TRBD1 as a possible D gene (6 bases). Per the germline V gene, CDR1 is LGHNA and CDR2 is YSLEER. This CDR3 spans 16 amino acids. The CDR3 coding sequence is TGCGCCAGCAGCCTGGAGCACAGGGCGAAGACCGGGGAGCTGTTTTTT. It codes for CASSLEHRAKTGELFF.

The chain joins TRBV4-3 to TRBJ1-1; D remains unclear. The CDR3 spans 15 residues. V was cut by 4 bases and J by 4 bases, with 16 bases left in between. CDR1 and CDR2 from the germline V gene are LGHNA and YSLEER. CDR3: CASSLTWGEGTEAFF. DNA of the CDR3: TGCGCCAGCAGCCTAACGTGGGGTGAGGGCACTGAAGCTTTCTTT.

As regards this clone: Sequence at one end of the junction differs from germline and may be a read error. This sequence joins TRBV27 and TRBJ2-1, with TRBD2 identical over 9 bases. CDR1 is MNHEY and CDR2 is SMNVEV in the germline V gene (reference sequence). CDR3 length: 16 residues. CDR3 nucleotide sequence: TGTGCCAGCAGTTTAGCGGGGAAAACGGGCGGGAGGGCCGGGATCTTC. Translation: CASSLAGKTGGRAGIF.

The chain is built from TRBV6-5 and TRBJ1-2; D remains ambiguous. Per the germline V gene, CDR1 is MNHEY and CDR2 is SVGAGI. V was shortened by 3 bases and J by 2 bases, with 13 bases between the two germline ends. The CDR3 extends over 15 amino acids. This CDR3 is CASSYLAGVNYGYTF. CDR3 nucleotides: TGTGCCAGCAGTTATCTAGCTGGGGTCAACTATGGCTACACCTTC.

The chain uses TRBV27 and TRBJ1-4; D unclear. V lost 3 bases, J lost 4 bases, and 12 bases lay in between. The CDR3 consists of 15 residues. From germline, CDR1 is MNHEY and CDR2 SMNVEV (reference sequence). In DNA form, the CDR3 reads TGTGCCAGCAGTTTTTCCGGCGGGATTAATGAAAAACTGTTTTTT. Translated, it gives CASSFSGGINEKLFF.

Here the CDR3 reads CASSEESGTGGSFQYF. The CDR3 nucleotides read TGTGCCAGCAGTGAAGAATCGGGGACAGGGGGCAGCTTTCAGTACTTC. The chain couples TRBV6-1 to TRBJ2-4; TRBD1 matches 12 bases. There are 16 residues in the CDR3. Germline V gene lookup returns CDR1 MNHNS and CDR2 SASEGT. J was trimmed by 11 bases and V by 1 base; bases with no gene match: 9.

The chain joins TRBV11-1 to TRBJ2-5; 8 bases map to TRBD1. Germline trimming cut 7 bases from V and 2 bases from J; bases unmatched to any gene: 3. This CDR3 region has 13 residues. Germline V gene lookup returns CDR1 SGHAT and CDR2 FQDESV (reference sequence). The CDR3 spells CASTWTGQETQYF. The CDR3 nucleotides read TGTGCCAGCACCTGGACAGGGCAAGAGACCCAGTACTTC. The full variable domain, with the rest looked up from reference TRBV11-1 and TRBJ2-5, is EAEVAQSPRYKITEKSQAVAFWCDPISGHATLYWYRQILGQGPELLVQFQDESVVDDSQLPKDRFSAERLKGVDSTLKIQPAELGDSAMYLCASTWTGQETQYFGPGTRLLVL.

This clone was observed once. The V gene is TRBV18, the J gene TRBJ2-3; 8 nucleotides agree with TRBD2. Germline CDR1 reads KGHSH; CDR2 reads LQKENI. CDR3 length: 17 residues. The V and J ends lost 2 bases and 0 bases, in that order; junction bases with no gene match: 7. CDR3 protein: CASSPKVAGSSTDTQYF. The CDR3 DNA sequence: TGTGCCAGCTCACCAAAGGTAGCGGGATCAAGCACAGATACGCAGTATTTT.

The chain links TRBV5-1 to TRBJ2-5; the D is unclear. CDR1 SGHRS and CDR2 YFSETQ come from the germline V gene. The V end lost 3 bases, the J end lost 5 bases, and 11 bases lay between the germline ends. The CDR3 sequence is 13 residues long. This CDR3 reads CASSSDGWETQYF. The DNA of the CDR3 is TGCGCCAGCAGCTCTGACGGGTGGGAGACCCAGTACTTC. The variable domain in full, completed from reference TRBV5-1 and TRBJ2-5, reads KAGVTQTPRYLIKTRGQQVTLSCSPISGHRSVSWYQQTPGQGLQFLFEYFSETQRNKGNFPGRFSGRQFSNSRSEMNVSTLELGDSALYLCASSSDGWETQYFGPGTRLLVL.